These 27 T cell receptor beta chains originate from one sample sequenced in a study of cytomegalovirus exposure and HLA in healthy donors. Generated by immunoSEQ multiplex PCR, the TCRdb table keeps only in-frame clones and is missing some. Of a few hundred thousand clones listed, roughly 83% are singletons. The sample was PBMCs. These receptor sequences come from a woman aged 25 to 39 in good health and CMV-seropositive.

The chain combines TRBV10-3 with TRBJ2-1; the match to TRBD2 covers 8 bases. The CDR3 has 16 amino acids. CDR1 is ENHRY, CDR2 SYGVKD, per germline. Losses at the gene ends were 0 bases for V and 5 bases for J; bases not matched to a gene: 6. The CDR3 DNA follows: TGTGCCATCAGTGAGTCCCAGCGGGAGAGGAACAATGAGCAGTTCTTC. It is translated as CAISESQRERNNEQFF.

This clone was observed a few times. The J gene is TRBJ1-5, the V gene TRBV9; 10 nucleotides line up with TRBD1. The CDR3 is 18 residues long. Germline-derived CDR1 and CDR2 are SGDLS and YYNGEE. The V segment lost 3 bases and the J segment 2 bases; nucleotides outside the gene matches: 11. CDR3 DNA sequence: TGTGCCAGCAGCGGCGGGACAGGGGCTGGAGTGGGCAATCAGCCCCAGCATTTT. This gives the protein CASSGGTGAGVGNQPQHF. Combining the CDR3 with reference TRBV9 and TRBJ1-5 gives the whole variable domain DSGVTQTPKHLITATGQRVTLRCSPRSGDLSVYWYQQSLDQGLQFLIQYYNGEERAKGNILERFSAQQFPDLHSELNLSSLELGDSALYFCASSGGTGAGVGNQPQHFGDGTRLSIL.

The chain carries TRBV9 and TRBJ1-5, with D maybe TRBD1 (5 bases). Trimming left V 0 bases short and J 5 bases short, with 15 bases between. Germline CDR1 SGDLS, CDR2 YYNGEE. The CDR3 is 16 amino acids. In nucleotides, the CDR3 is TGTGCCAGCAGCGTAGAGGGGAAAGGTGGCGATCAGCCCCAGCATTTT. This encodes CASSVEGKGGDQPQHF. The variable domain in full, completed from reference TRBV9 and TRBJ1-5, reads DSGVTQTPKHLITATGQRVTLRCSPRSGDLSVYWYQQSLDQGLQFLIQYYNGEERAKGNILERFSAQQFPDLHSELNLSSLELGDSALYFCASSVEGKGGDQPQHFGDGTRLSIL.

The V call is TRBV9, the J call TRBJ2-2, with 10 bases lining up with TRBD2. Germline loops: CDR1 SGDLS, CDR2 YYNGEE. The CDR3 extends over 18 amino acids. V trimming: 0 bases; J trimming: 1 base; junction bases outside the gene matches: 6. The CDR3 nucleotides read TGTGCCAGCAGCGTAGGGCCCTGGACTAGCGGGAACACCGGGGAGCTGTTTTTT. Its protein product is CASSVGPWTSGNTGELFF.

V and J are TRBV10-3 and TRBJ1-5; D gene uncertain. This CDR3 spans 13 amino acids. The ends were cut back, 6 bases at V and 7 bases at J, with 13 bases in the middle. Germline V lookup: CDR1 ENHRY, CDR2 SYGVKD. CDR3 nucleotide sequence: TGTGCCATCAGCGACGCGAGTGGGCAGCCCCAGCATTTT. Protein: CAISDASGQPQHF.

This chain joins TRBV11-2 and TRBJ2-7, with a possible D match to TRBD2 (5 bases). Germline CDR1 is SGHAT and CDR2 is FQNNGV. This CDR3 spans 15 amino acids. The V end lost 5 bases, the J end lost 2 bases, and 16 bases lay between the germline ends. The CDR3 region has the DNA TGTGCCAGCAGCAACGTACGGGGAATAACCTACGAGCAGTACTTC. Translating gives CASSNVRGITYEQYF.

The chain combines TRBV7-9 with TRBJ2-7; no clear D. This CDR3 is built from 13 residues. V was clipped by 3 bases and J by 3 bases, with 9 bases between them. Germline loops: CDR1 SEHNR, CDR2 FQNEAQ (reference sequence). The CDR3 coding sequence is TGTGCCAGCAGCTTCGGCAGTAACTACGAGCAGTACTTC. Translated: CASSFGSNYEQYF.

This clone was observed once. This chain joins TRBV5-4 and TRBJ2-7; D tentatively fits TRBD1 or TRBD2 (5 bases each). This CDR3 contains 12 residues. In germline, CDR1 is SGHNT, CDR2 YYREEE (reference sequence). The V gene lost 4 bases and the J gene lost 12 bases, with 17 bases spanning the gap. CDR3 protein: CASSTQGDVSYF. The CDR3 coding sequence is TGTGCCAGCAGCACACAAGGGGACGTATCGTACTTC.

This clone was counted once. The chain recombines TRBV9 with TRBJ1-5; 8 bases are shared with TRBD1. V shed 3 bases, J shed 1 base, and the junction held 3 bases outside the gene matches. Germline CDR1 SGDLS, CDR2 YYNGEE. There are 15 residues in the CDR3. The CDR3 loop is CASSATGVSNQPQHF. DNA of the CDR3: TGTGCCAGCAGCGCGACAGGGGTGAGCAATCAGCCCCAGCATTTT. Filled out from reference TRBV9 and TRBJ1-5, the complete variable domain reads DSGVTQTPKHLITATGQRVTLRCSPRSGDLSVYWYQQSLDQGLQFLIQYYNGEERAKGNILERFSAQQFPDLHSELNLSSLELGDSALYFCASSATGVSNQPQHFGDGTRLSIL.

CDR3: CASSPPGDEQYF. The DNA for the CDR3 is TGCGCCAGCAGCCCCCCGGGGGACGAGCAGTACTTC. J is TRBJ2-7 and V is TRBV5-1; tentatively, D is TRBD2 (6 bases). CDR1 SGHRS and CDR2 YFSETQ come from the germline V gene. The CDR3 sequence is 12 residues long. V lost 4 bases and J 5 bases, leaving 10 bases between the germline ends.

The CDR3 is CAISEEPSGSYNEQFF. CDR3 coding DNA: TGTGCCATCAGTGAGGAGCCTAGCGGATCCTACAATGAGCAGTTCTTC. The chain carries TRBV10-3 and TRBJ2-1; 7 bases are a match to TRBD2. The CDR3 spans 16 residues. J lost 1 base, V lost 2 bases, and 5 bases had no gene match. Germline V lookup: CDR1 ENHRY, CDR2 SYGVKD.

The DNA for the CDR3 is TGTGCCAGCAGTGAAACAGCAATTATGAACACTGAAGCTTTCTTT. Residues: CASSETAIMNTEAFF. The V call is TRBV6-1, the J call TRBJ1-1, with D unclear. Germline assignment: CDR1 MNHNS and CDR2 SASEGT. The CDR3 runs 15 residues. The germline V and J ends were trimmed by 2 bases and 0 bases, with 10 bases remaining between them.

The CDR3 loop is CAISEGSSGRSTGELFF. The CDR3 DNA follows: TGTGCCATCAGTGAGGGCTCTAGCGGGAGAAGCACCGGGGAGCTGTTTTTT. The genes are TRBV10-3 and TRBJ2-2; the match to TRBD2 covers 10 bases. Trimming took 2 bases from V and 4 from J; bases not matched to a gene: 7. Germline CDR1 is ENHRY and CDR2 is SYGVKD. This CDR3 contains 17 residues.

This chain links TRBV5-1 with TRBJ1-1; maybe TRBD1 (5 bases). The CDR3 loop spans 14 amino acids. Per the germline V gene, CDR1 is SGHRS and CDR2 is YFSETQ. V was pared by 5 bases and J by 6 bases, with 17 bases between. The CDR3 loop reads CASSRLPMGAEAFF. Written as DNA, the CDR3 is TGCGCCAGCAGTCGACTGCCCATGGGGGCTGAAGCTTTCTTT.

The chain is built from TRBV27 and TRBJ1-2; TRBD1 matches at 9 bases. This CDR3 comprises 13 residues. Germline trimming cut 6 bases from V and 6 bases from J; bases unmatched to any gene: 5. Germline V lookup: CDR1 MNHEY, CDR2 SMNVEV (reference sequence). The CDR3: CASSKDRGNGYTF. CDR3 nucleotide sequence: TGTGCCAGCAGCAAAGACAGGGGGAATGGCTACACCTTC.

This clone was picked up one time. V and J are TRBV4-3 and TRBJ2-1; TRBD2 matches at 9 bases. Per germline, CDR1 LGHNA and CDR2 YSLEER. The junction had 9 bases not matched to a gene; V was cut back by 2 bases and J by 7 bases. The CDR3 totals 16 residues. CDR3 amino acids: CASSQPNSGRINEQFF. The CDR3 DNA sequence: TGCGCCAGCAGCCAACCCAATAGCGGGAGAATAAATGAGCAGTTCTTC.

The rearrangement joins TRBV30 to TRBJ2-2, with TRBD2 matching over 9 bases. The V segment lost 0 bases and the J segment 2 bases; nucleotides outside the gene matches: 13. The CDR3 has 19 residues. The V gene's germline CDR1 is GTSNPN and CDR2 SVGIG (reference sequence). The CDR3 DNA follows: TGTGCCTGGAGTGTAGGAGTAGCGGGAGATTGGGGCAACACCGGGGAGCTGTTTTTT. It codes for CAWSVGVAGDWGNTGELFF. Full variable domain (remainder filled in from reference TRBV30 and TRBJ2-2): SQTIHQWPATLVQPVGSPLSLECTVEGTSNPNLYWYRQAAGRGLQLLFYSVGIGQISSEVPQNLSASRPQDRQFILSSKKLLLSDSGFYLCAWSVGVAGDWGNTGELFFGEGSRLTVL.

The chain has TRBV15 and TRBJ2-7, with D possibly being TRBD2 (5 bases). The germline V gene encodes CDR1 LNHNV and CDR2 YYDKDF (reference sequence). V was trimmed by 2 bases and J by 4 bases, leaving 9 bases between them. The CDR3 has 13 amino acids. The chain's CDR3 is CATSRLRDYEQYF. In DNA, the CDR3 is TGTGCCACCAGCAGACTCCGGGATTACGAGCAGTACTTC.

V is TRBV9 and J is TRBJ1-5; D perhaps matches TRBD1 (6 bases). Trimming cost V 2 bases and J 6 bases, with 12 bases left between them. The CDR3 extends over 14 amino acids. From germline, CDR1 is SGDLS and CDR2 YYNGEE. In DNA, the CDR3 is TGTGCCAGCAGCGTGGCAGGGGAAAGTCAGCCCCAGCATTTT. It is translated as CASSVAGESQPQHF.

For the CDR3, the DNA is TGTGCCGGACAACAGGGAATCGGGTATGGCTACACCTTC. Protein product: CAGQQGIGYGYTF. The chain uses TRBV5-5 and TRBJ1-2, with a possible D match to TRBD1 (6 bases). The CDR3 sequence is 13 residues long. The V gene lost 10 bases and the J gene lost 5 bases, with 18 bases spanning the gap. Germline CDR1 is SGHKS and CDR2 is YYEKEE (reference sequence). Complete variable domain (other parts from reference TRBV5-5 and TRBJ1-2): DAGVTQSPTHLIKTRGQQVTLRCSPISGHKSVSWYQQVLGQGPQFIFQYYEKEERGRGNFPDRFSARQFPNYSSELNVNALLLGDSALYLCAGQQGIGYGYTFGSGTRLTVV.

The chain employs TRBV7-9 and TRBJ1-2; D is perhaps TRBD1 (5 bases). Deletions cut 2 bases from V and 7 bases from J, with 17 bases between. The CDR3 spans 15 residues. Germline loops: CDR1 SEHNR, CDR2 FQNEAQ (reference sequence). Here the CDR3 DNA reads TGTGCCAGCAGCTTAATAACGGAGGGGTTCGGTGGCTACACCTTC. Protein: CASSLITEGFGGYTF.

The genes are TRBV4-1 and TRBJ2-7; 7 positions match TRBD1. V gave up 3 bases and J gave up 4 bases; unmatched junction bases: 9. CDR3 size: 15 residues. Germline assignment: CDR1 MGHRA and CDR2 YSYEKL. Here the CDR3 DNA reads TGCGCCAGCAGCCAGCTATGGGACAGAAATTACGAGCAGTACTTC. Encoded protein: CASSQLWDRNYEQYF.

The chain is built from TRBV29-1 and TRBJ2-5, with a tentative D call TRBD2 (6 bases). Germline V lookup: CDR1 SQVTM, CDR2 ANQGSEA. Trimming cost V 3 bases and J 6 bases, with 23 bases left between them. The CDR3 contains 16 residues. For the CDR3, the DNA is TGCAGCGTTGAGATCCGAGTGGGGGGAGGAGGGAAGACCCAGTACTTC. It encodes CSVEIRVGGGGKTQYF.

V gene TRBV28 combines with J gene TRBJ1-2; possibly TRBD1 for D (5 bases). CDR1 and CDR2 (germline): MDHEN, SYDVKM. Deletions cut 8 bases from V and 3 bases from J, with 7 bases between. The CDR3 length is 11 residues. CDR3 amino acids: CASEQDYGYTF. The DNA for the CDR3 is TGTGCCAGCGAACAGGACTATGGCTACACCTTC.

The genes are TRBV2 and TRBJ2-1; D ambiguous. Trimming took 0 bases from V and 15 from J, leaving 9 bases between them. This CDR3 region has 11 residues. The V gene's germline CDR1 is SNHLY and CDR2 FYNNEI. The CDR3 region has the DNA TGTGCCAGCAGTGAAGCAGGTAATCTGTTCTTC. Translated, it gives CASSEAGNLFF.

V gene TRBV28 combines with J gene TRBJ1-5, with a possible D match to TRBD1 (6 bases). This CDR3 region has 15 residues. The V end lost 3 bases, the J end lost 4 bases, and 13 bases lay between the germline ends. The germline CDR1 and CDR2 sequences are MDHEN and SYDVKM. This CDR3 reads CASSFGTGTNQPQHF. In nucleotides, the CDR3 is TGTGCCAGCAGTTTTGGAACAGGGACTAATCAGCCCCAGCATTTT.

This chain links TRBV5-1 with TRBJ2-1; 10 nucleotides agree with TRBD2. The CDR3 is 13 residues long. J was trimmed by 10 bases and V by 10 bases; bases with no gene match: 11. The germline gives CDR1 SGHRS, CDR2 YFSETQ. The CDR3 bases are TGCGCCGGGAAGAGGGCTAGCGGGAGCGAGCAGTTCTTC. Protein: CAGKRASGSEQFF.